This T cell receptor (beta chain) was recovered during a study of shared clonotypes between healthy human individuals. Germline-derived CDR1 and CDR2 are KGHSH and LQKENI. V gave up 8 bases and J gave up 2 bases; unmatched junction bases: 11. The CDR3 is 17 amino acids. The study ran the assay at deep level. Only in-frame clones appear in the TCRdb table, and some are missing; sequencing was by immunoSEQ multiplex PCR. Of about 500,000 clones in the sample, 60% to 80% are singletons; the top ten hold around 12%. This sequence originates from a woman aged 40 to 49 in good health. Some clones in this sample may be carry-over from other donors' samples. The V call is TRBV18, the J call TRBJ2-3, with TRBD2 matching over 12 bases. The sample was PBMCs. CDR3 DNA sequence: TGTGCCAGCCGATACCTTGGACTAGCGGGGTACACAGATACGCAGTATTTT. Translating it yields CASRYLGLAGYTDTQYF.